This T cell receptor beta chain emerged from a study of metastatic and nonmetastatic thyroid tumors. By frequency in the sample, this clone is medium-sized. Per the germline V gene, CDR1 is MNHNS and CDR2 is SASEGT. Trimming cost V 7 bases and J 4 bases; bases outside gene matches: 10. The CDR3 spans 14 residues. Each patient came to thyroid surgery without any prior treatment (of any kind). MiXCR re-clonotyped the PCR reads for TCRdb. In the table there are some 39,000 clones, around 17% of which are singletons. Sequencing was performed on blood. This TCR came from a female donor with papillary thyroid cancer or a benign thyroid nodule (not recorded which). Some clones in this sample may be carry-over from other donors' samples. This chain links TRBV6-1 with TRBJ2-7, with 7 bases fitting TRBD1. DNA for the CDR3: TGTGCCAGCATGGAAGGGGGCGTGGGATACGAGCAGTACTTC. Translated: CASMEGGVGYEQYF.